This T cell receptor (beta chain) originates from a study of early T cells in non-severe SARS-CoV-2 infection. Study information: Sequenced material consisted of bulk RNA (from unsorted whole blood), and chains were unpaired.

Study-level results: VDJdb matching skewed toward anti-spike CD8 responses, missing private and CD4 specificities.

Individual cDNA molecules carried attached unique molecular identifiers. TCRdb re-derived calls from the 5' RACE reads in MiXCR, one entry per CDR3 protein. The sample has 70,000 to 85,000 distinct CDR3 sequences; 12% are singletons. This clonotype was observed a few times. The antigen is undetermined. Germline V gives CDR1 SGHAT, CDR2 FQNNGV. With 5 bases removed from V and 5 bases from J, the gap between germline ends came to 9 bases. The CDR3 has 13 residues. The chain carries TRBV11-2 and TRBJ2-2; D remains ambiguous. The sequenced sample was whole blood. This clonotype was sampled from an adult who was a healthcare worker with PCR-confirmed SARS-CoV-2 infection or an uninfected control (not recorded which). Here the CDR3 reads CASSLRNTGELFF. CDR3 nucleotides: TGTGCCAGCAGCCTACGAAATACCGGGGAGCTGTTTTTT.